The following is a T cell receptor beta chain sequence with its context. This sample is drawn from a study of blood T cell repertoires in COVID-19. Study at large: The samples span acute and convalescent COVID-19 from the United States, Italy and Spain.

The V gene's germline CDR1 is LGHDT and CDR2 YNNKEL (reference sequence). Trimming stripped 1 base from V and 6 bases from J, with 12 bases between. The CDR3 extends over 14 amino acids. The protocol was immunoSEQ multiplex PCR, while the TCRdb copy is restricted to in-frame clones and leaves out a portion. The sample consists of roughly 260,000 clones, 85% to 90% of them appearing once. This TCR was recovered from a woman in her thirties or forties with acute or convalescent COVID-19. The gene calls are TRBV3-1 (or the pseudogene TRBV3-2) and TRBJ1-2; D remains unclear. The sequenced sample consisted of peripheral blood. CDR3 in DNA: TGTGCCAGCAGCCAAGCGTCTAAGGGAGATGGCTACACCTTC. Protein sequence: CASSQASKGDGYTF.